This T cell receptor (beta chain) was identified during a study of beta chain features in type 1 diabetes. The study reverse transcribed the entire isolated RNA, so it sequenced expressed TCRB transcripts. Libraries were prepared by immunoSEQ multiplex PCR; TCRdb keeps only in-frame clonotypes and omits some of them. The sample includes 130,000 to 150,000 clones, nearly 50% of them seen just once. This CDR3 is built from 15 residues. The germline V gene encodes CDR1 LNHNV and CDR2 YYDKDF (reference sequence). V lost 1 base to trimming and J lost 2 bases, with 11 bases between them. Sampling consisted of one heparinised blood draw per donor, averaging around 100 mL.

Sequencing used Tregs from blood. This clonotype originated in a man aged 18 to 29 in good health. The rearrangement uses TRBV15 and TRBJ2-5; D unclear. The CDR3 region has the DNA TGTGCCACCAGCAGAGCGGGTTTAACTCAAGAGACCCAGTACTTC. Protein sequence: CATSRAGLTQETQYF.